These 24 T cell receptor beta chains share one sample of origin, sequenced in a study of PD-1 blockade in classical Hodgkin lymphoma. Clones were read by immunoSEQ multiplex PCR, and TCRdb kept only the in-frame ones, dropping some. The sample has roughly 2,600 clones; 60% to 65% are singletons. The time point here: cycle 4 day 1 (C4D1), after more than 5 weeks of nivolumab. Patients all relapsed after autologous stem cell transplantation, and there was variation in brentuximab vedotin exposure. It was by magnetic negative selection that CD8+ T cells were isolated from thawed PBMCs. This specimen was CD8+ T cells from blood, taken before the fourth cycle of nivolumab. These receptors all stem from a human donor with classical Hodgkin lymphoma.

The J gene is TRBJ2-5, the V gene TRBV19, with 7 bases matching TRBD2. The trim removed 5 bases at V and 3 bases at J, leaving 6 bases unmatched. CDR1 LNHDA and CDR2 SQIVND come from the germline V gene (reference sequence). The CDR3 runs 14 residues. The DNA of the CDR3 is TGTGCCAGTAGTTCCTCTGCGGGGGAAGAGACCCAGTACTTC. Encoded protein: CASSSSAGEETQYF.

Only a few counts were recorded for this clone. This sequence joins TRBV2 and TRBJ2-1, with D possibly being TRBD2 (6 bases). The CDR3 contains 11 residues. Trimming took 3 bases from V and 10 from J, leaving 7 bases between them. CDR1 is SNHLY and CDR2 is FYNNEI in the germline V gene. The CDR3 DNA follows: TGTGCCAGCAGTGACGGGGGAGAGCAGTTCTTC. Translation: CASSDGGEQFF. The full variable domain, completed using reference TRBV2 and TRBJ2-1, is EPEVTQTPSHQVTQMGQEVILRCVPISNHLYFYWYRQILGQKVEFLVSFYNNEISEKSEIFDDQFSVERPDGSNFTLKIRSTKLEDSAMYFCASSDGGEQFFGPGTRLTVL.

The V gene is TRBV6-1, the J gene TRBJ1-1; D gene ambiguous. CDR3 size: 10 residues. Germline V CDR1 and CDR2: MNHNS, SASEGT. V was clipped by 8 bases and J by 4 bases, with 5 bases between them. CDR3 sequence (DNA): TGTGCCAGCTGGGGCACTGAAGCTTTCTTT. Protein product: CASWGTEAFF.

The chain links TRBV19 to TRBJ2-7; D unresolved. Germline CDR1 reads LNHDA; CDR2 reads SQIVND (reference sequence). This CDR3 has 11 amino acids. V lost 5 bases and J 3 bases, leaving 5 bases between the germline ends. CDR3 residues: CASSPGYEQYF. CDR3 DNA sequence: TGTGCCAGTAGTCCGGGCTACGAGCAGTACTTC. Complete variable domain (other parts from reference TRBV19 and TRBJ2-7): DGGITQSPKYLFRKEGQNVTLSCEQNLNHDAMYWYRQDPGQGLRLIYYSQIVNDFQKGDIAEGYSVSREKKESFPLTVTSAQKNPTAFYLCASSPGYEQYFGPGTRLTVT.

This chain joins TRBV5-5 and TRBJ2-7; TRBD2 might be the D (5 bases). The CDR3 contains 13 residues. The germline V gene has CDR1 SGHKS and CDR2 YYEKEE (reference sequence). V was shortened by 2 bases and J by 0 bases, with 6 bases between the two germline ends. The CDR3 region has the DNA TGTGCCAGCAGCTTTGAGGGCTCCTACGAGCAGTACTTC. Its protein product is CASSFEGSYEQYF.

V usage is TRBV4-3 and J usage is TRBJ1-4, with D hard to call. There are 15 residues in the CDR3. Deletions cut 0 bases from V and 6 bases from J, with 11 bases between. Germline V gene sequence: CDR1 LGHNA, CDR2 YSLEER. The CDR3 nucleotides read TGCGCCAGCAGCCAAGATTGGCAGGTTTATGAAAAACTGTTTTTT. This sequence encodes CASSQDWQVYEKLFF.

This chain uses TRBV5-1 with TRBJ2-7; no firm D call. This CDR3 spans 14 amino acids. V shed 0 bases and J shed 2 bases, with 9 bases lying between them. Germline lookup yields CDR1 SGHRS and CDR2 YFSETQ. The CDR3 region has the DNA TGCGCCAGCAGCTTGGATACACCTCCCTACGAGCAGTACTTC. The encoded protein is CASSLDTPPYEQYF.

V is TRBV21-1 and J is TRBJ2-7. TRBV21-1 is a known pseudogene. CDR3 size: 16 residues. CDR3 residues: CASSDYRQLKPYEQYF. The CDR3, as DNA: TGTGCCAGCAGTGATTATCGTCAGCTAAAACCCTACGAGCAGTACTTC.

The table lists this clone with a few counts. The gene calls are TRBV7-1 and TRBJ2-3; D perhaps matches TRBD2 (7 bases). TRBV7-1 is an ORF, with its function uncertain. V shed 4 bases and J shed 2 bases, with 10 bases lying between them. The CDR3 has 14 amino acids. CDR3 nucleotides: TGTGCCAGCAGCTTAGGGGGGGCCACAGATACGCAGTATTTT. Translating gives CASSLGGATDTQYF.

The V gene is TRBV19, the J gene TRBJ1-2; no reliable D call. The germline gives CDR1 LNHDA, CDR2 SQIVND (reference sequence). CDR3 length: 15 residues. Trimming removed 2 bases from V and 7 bases from J, with 17 bases in between. The CDR3 bases are TGTGCCAGTAGTATATCGCATATGGACCGCACTGGCTACACCTTC. Translated, it gives CASSISHMDRTGYTF.

This chain joins TRBV4-2 and TRBJ1-4; 9 bases agree with TRBD1. Germline lookup yields CDR1 LGHNA and CDR2 YNFKEQ. The CDR3 is 16 amino acids. V was clipped by 3 bases and J by 8 bases; unmatched bases: 10. CDR3 DNA: TGTGCCAGCAGCCAGGACCACAGGGGGCCGGGAGAAAAACTGTTTTTT. Protein: CASSQDHRGPGEKLFF.

J is TRBJ1-2 and V is TRBV4-1; D ambiguous. Germline loops: CDR1 MGHRA, CDR2 YSYEKL. CDR3 length equals 13 residues. Trimming removed 4 bases from V and 1 base from J, with 7 bases in between. The DNA of the CDR3 is TGCGCCAGCAGCCCCCAGATTAACTATGGCTACACCTTC. Translated: CASSPQINYGYTF.

This sequence joins TRBV28 and TRBJ1-1; the D is unclear. Deletions cut 3 bases from V and 1 base from J, with 9 bases between. This CDR3 region has 14 residues. Looked up from germline, CDR1 is MDHEN and CDR2 is SYDVKM. The CDR3 region has the DNA TGTGCCAGCAGTTTGCTCGAGTCGAACACTGAAGCTTTCTTT. Amino acids: CASSLLESNTEAFF. The complete variable domain, with remaining parts taken from reference TRBV28 and TRBJ1-1, reads DVKVTQSSRYLVKRTGEKVFLECVQDMDHENMFWYRQDPGLGLRLIYFSYDVKMKEKGDIPEGYSVSREKKERFSLILESASTNQTSMYLCASSLLESNTEAFFGQGTRLTVV.

Notes on this clone: The junction differs from germline at one of its ends, possibly a read error. This chain connects TRBV5-1 to TRBJ2-5; D not resolved. Germline CDR1 is SGHRS and CDR2 is YFSETQ. The CDR3 loop spans 11 amino acids. CDR3 nucleotide sequence: TGCACCAGCAGCTTTGGAGAGACCCAGTACTTC. The encoded protein is CTSSFGETQYF.

This clone is a singleton in its sample. The CDR3 spells CASSQGIGTSMSHEQYF. CDR3 DNA sequence: TGCGCCAGCAGCCAAGGTATCGGGACTAGTATGAGCCACGAGCAGTACTTC. The V and J genes are TRBV4-3 and TRBJ2-7; TRBD2 matches at 8 bases. The germline gives CDR1 LGHNA, CDR2 YSLEER. With 1 base clipped from V and 5 bases from J, the junction kept 13 bases outside the gene matches. The CDR3 is made up of 17 amino acids.

This clone is medium-sized within its sample. The chain employs TRBV5-6 and TRBJ2-7, with 8 nucleotides matching TRBD2. Germline-derived CDR1 and CDR2 are SGHDT and YYEEEE. The CDR3 totals 15 residues. V lost 2 bases to trimming and J lost 3 bases; unmatched junction nucleotides: 7. For the CDR3, the DNA is TGTGCCAGCAGCTTAACGGGGGGGACCCACTACGAGCAGTACTTC. Translating it yields CASSLTGGTHYEQYF.

The chain carries TRBV13 and TRBJ2-1, with 8 bases matching TRBD1. The CDR3 extends over 14 amino acids. The germline CDR1 and CDR2 sequences are PRHDT and FYEKMQ (reference sequence). V shed 5 bases, J shed 6 bases, and the junction held 6 bases outside the gene matches. Here the CDR3 reads CASSVRTGSNEQFF. The CDR3 DNA is TGTGCCAGCAGCGTACGGACAGGGTCCAATGAGCAGTTCTTC.

The chain combines TRBV15 with TRBJ2-7; D possibly corresponds to TRBD1 (6 bases). This CDR3 comprises 14 residues. The V end was cut by 0 bases, the J end by 5 bases, with 11 bases between. Germline-derived CDR1 and CDR2 are LNHNV and YYDKDF (reference sequence). CDR3 in DNA: TGTGCCACCAGCAGAGATCTGGGGGCTAACGAGCAGTACTTC. Translated, it gives CATSRDLGANEQYF. The entire variable domain, with the rest obtained from reference TRBV15 and TRBJ2-7, is as follows: DAMVIQNPRYQVTQFGKPVTLSCSQTLNHNVMYWYQQKSSQAPKLLFHYYDKDFNNEADTPDNFQSRRPNTSFCFLDIRSPGLGDTAMYLCATSRDLGANEQYFGPGTRLTVT.

This clone was found a few times. This chain joins TRBV6-5 and TRBJ2-2; perhaps TRBD2 as D (5 bases). Germline lookup yields CDR1 MNHEY and CDR2 SVGAGI. V was shortened by 5 bases and J by 4 bases, with 11 bases between the two germline ends. The CDR3 is 14 residues long. The CDR3 loop reads CASSASPSTGELFF. The CDR3 DNA reads as TGTGCCAGCAGTGCTAGCCCCTCCACCGGGGAGCTGTTTTTT.

V gene TRBV28 combines with J gene TRBJ1-5, with 8 bases that match TRBD1. The J segment lost 7 bases and the V segment lost 6 bases, leaving 8 bases of the junction unmatched. The CDR3 runs to 14 residues. CDR1 and CDR2 (germline): MDHEN, SYDVKM. CDR3 loop: CASSLTGVRQPQHF. The CDR3 region has the DNA TGTGCCAGCAGCTTGACAGGGGTCCGGCAGCCCCAGCATTTT.

The genes are TRBV9 and TRBJ1-2; no firm D call. Germline V gene lookup returns CDR1 SGDLS and CDR2 YYNGEE. The length of the CDR3 is 16 residues. The ends were cut back, 0 bases at V and 5 bases at J, with 17 bases in the middle. Here the CDR3 DNA reads TGTGCCAGCAGCGTAGAGTTAGAGGCCGAGGGTTATGGCTACACCTTC. This codes for CASSVELEAEGYGYTF.

In this sample, this clone turned up a few times. This sequence joins TRBV6-5 and TRBJ2-1; D is ambiguous. CDR3 size: 13 residues. Trimming cost V 0 bases and J 6 bases, with 6 bases left between them. CDR1 and CDR2 (germline): MNHEY, SVGAGI. As DNA, the CDR3 is TGTGCCAGCAGTTACTCGATAGGCAATGAGCAGTTCTTC. It yields the protein CASSYSIGNEQFF.

By its share, this clone is medium-sized. V usage is TRBV27 and J usage is TRBJ2-7, with 8 bases matching TRBD1. Germline CDR1 reads MNHEY; CDR2 reads SMNVEV (reference sequence). Trimming took 6 bases from V and 6 from J; bases not matched to a gene: 7. There are 13 residues in the CDR3. CDR3 sequence: CASSPTGAGEQYV. The CDR3 DNA follows: TGTGCCAGCAGCCCGACAGGGGCCGGCGAGCAGTACGTC.

This clone is labeled large. The chain recombines TRBV7-9 with TRBJ1-3; no clear D gene. V was shortened by 5 bases and J by 1 base, with 15 bases between the two germline ends. This CDR3 spans 16 amino acids. CDR1 and CDR2 from the germline V gene are SEHNR and FQNEAQ (reference sequence). CDR3 bases: TGTGCCAGCAGCCCCCTTAGGGCACCGTCTGGAAACACCATATATTTT. Residues: CASSPLRAPSGNTIYF.